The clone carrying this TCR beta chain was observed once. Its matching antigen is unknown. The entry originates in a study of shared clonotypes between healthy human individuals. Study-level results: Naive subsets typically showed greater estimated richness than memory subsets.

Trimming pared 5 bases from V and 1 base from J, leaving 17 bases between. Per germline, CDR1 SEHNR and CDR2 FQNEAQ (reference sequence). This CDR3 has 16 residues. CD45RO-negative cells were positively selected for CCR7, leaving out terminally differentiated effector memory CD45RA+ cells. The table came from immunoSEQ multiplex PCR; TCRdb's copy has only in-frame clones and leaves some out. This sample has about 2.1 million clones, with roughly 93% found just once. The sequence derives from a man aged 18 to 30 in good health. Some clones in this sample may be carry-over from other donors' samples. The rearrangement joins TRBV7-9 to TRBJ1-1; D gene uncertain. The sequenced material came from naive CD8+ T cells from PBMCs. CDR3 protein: CASSPDSRQPNTEAFF. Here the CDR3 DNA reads TGTGCCAGCAGCCCAGACTCACGTCAGCCGAACACTGAAGCTTTCTTT.